This entry lists 16 T cell receptor beta chains sequenced from one sample in a study of vaccination and CD4 T cells after COVID-19. The treatment here: roughly 10-day PBMC culture with coronavirus spike peptide pools or control peptides (ViraFEST assay). Prior to the COVID-19 pandemic (2011-2018), the unexposed donor's CD4+ T cells were collected. These receptors have no identified antigens. Sequenced with the Oncomine TCR Beta short-read assay was DNA taken from cultured CD4+ T cells. Once CD4+ T cells had been cultured, genomic DNA was extracted from them. Via MiXCR, TCRdb re-called the PCR reads, giving one row per CDR3 protein. The profile shows some 11,000 distinct CDR3 sequences, around 30% of them singletons. Specimen: CD4+ T cells from blood, cultured in vitro. These receptors were obtained from a human donor in good health.

This clonotype showed up just a few times. This chain joins TRBV7-9 and TRBJ2-5; weak D call: TRBD1 (6 bases). This CDR3 region has 15 residues. V lost 1 base and J lost 1, with 10 bases in between. Germline V CDR1 and CDR2: SEHNR, FQNEAQ (reference sequence). The chain's CDR3 is CASSLGGTIQETQYF. CDR3 sequence (DNA): TGTGCCAGCAGCTTAGGAGGGACAATCCAAGAGACCCAGTACTTC.

Judged by abundance, this clonotype is large. The germline gene is not matched at one end of the junction; a read error may be the cause. The CDR3 region is CAINEREYNEQFF. The CDR3 nucleotides read TGTGCCATCAATGAGCGGGAGTACAATGAGCAGTTCTTC. The gene calls are TRBV10-3 and TRBJ2-1; the match to TRBD2 covers 8 bases. Germline CDR1 ENHRY, CDR2 SYGVKD. The CDR3 length is 13 residues.

This clonotype has more than one count but fewer than ten. The junction does not match germline at one end; this may be a read error. Here the CDR3 reads CASSNLAGQADTQYF. In DNA form, the CDR3 reads TGTGCCAGCAGTAATTTGGCAGGGCAGGCAGATACGCAGTATTTT. The chain has TRBV19 and TRBJ2-3, with D possibly TRBD1 on 5 matching bases. The V gene's germline CDR1 is LNHDA and CDR2 SQIVND (reference sequence). The CDR3 covers 15 residues.

The chain links TRBV19 to TRBJ1-2, with D possibly TRBD1 on 5 matching bases. This CDR3 comprises 15 residues. Germline V CDR1 and CDR2: LNHDA, SQIVND (reference sequence). V dropped 3 bases and J dropped 10 bases, with 21 bases sitting between them. In DNA, the CDR3 is TGTGCCAGTAGTATGAAGTGGGGCGGGAACCTCTTCTACACCTTC. Translation: CASSMKWGGNLFYTF.

The sample holds a few counts of this clonotype. The rearrangement joins TRBV27 to TRBJ2-5, with D possibly TRBD2 on 5 matching bases. Trimming removed 2 bases from V and 1 base from J, with 20 bases in between. Looked up from germline, CDR1 is MNHEY and CDR2 is SMNVEV (reference sequence). This CDR3 spans 18 amino acids. The CDR3 reads CASSLKALGSGSQETQYF. As DNA, the CDR3 is TGTGCCAGCAGTTTAAAAGCGCTGGGAAGCGGCAGCCAAGAGACCCAGTACTTC.

The chain joins TRBV28 to TRBJ2-2; possibly TRBD1 for D (6 bases). CDR1 is MDHEN, CDR2 SYDVKM, per germline. This CDR3 comprises 15 residues. The ends were cut back, 3 bases at V and 0 bases at J, with 8 bases in the middle. As DNA, the CDR3 is TGTGCCAGCAGTTTGGGGGCCCCGAACACCGGGGAGCTGTTTTTT. Translated, it gives CASSLGAPNTGELFF. The complete variable domain, with remaining parts taken from reference TRBV28 and TRBJ2-2, reads DVKVTQSSRYLVKRTGEKVFLECVQDMDHENMFWYRQDPGLGLRLIYFSYDVKMKEKGDIPEGYSVSREKKERFSLILESASTNQTSMYLCASSLGAPNTGELFFGEGSRLTVL.

This clonotype was observed once. The chain uses TRBV7-9 and TRBJ1-4; 8 bases are a match to TRBD1. The CDR3 is made up of 17 amino acids. V was clipped by 1 base and J by 0 bases; unmatched bases: 4. Germline values: CDR1 SEHNR, CDR2 FQNEAQ (reference sequence). CDR3 residues: CASSLGQGRATNEKLFF. In DNA form, the CDR3 reads TGTGCCAGCAGCTTAGGACAGGGGCGGGCAACTAATGAAAAACTGTTTTTT.

The genes are TRBV5-1 and TRBJ2-3; D unresolved. Trimming took 0 bases from V and 6 from J, leaving 11 bases between them. The CDR3 loop spans 14 amino acids. Germline loops: CDR1 SGHRS, CDR2 YFSETQ. The CDR3 nucleotides are TGCGCCAGCAGCTTGGTTGGCACGAGCGATACGCAGTATTTT. Translation gives CASSLVGTSDTQYF.

The V call is TRBV6-1, the J call TRBJ2-7, with TRBD1 identical over 7 bases. The CDR3 extends over 13 amino acids. Germline loops: CDR1 MNHNS, CDR2 SASEGT. V dropped 10 bases and J dropped 0; count of bases not matched to a gene: 6. In DNA, the CDR3 is TGTGCCATCCGGGACAGAGCCTCCTACGAGCAGTACTTC. Translating it yields CAIRDRASYEQYF.

This chain uses TRBV7-2 with TRBJ2-1; no clear D gene. CDR1 is SGHTA, CDR2 FQGNSA, per germline. The V end was cut by 8 bases, the J end by 0 bases, with 11 bases between. The CDR3 contains 14 residues. CDR3 in amino acids: CASHRPSSYNEQFF. DNA for the CDR3: TGTGCCAGCCATAGGCCCAGCTCCTACAATGAGCAGTTCTTC.

J is TRBJ2-7 and V is TRBV4-1, with 12 nucleotides matching TRBD2. Germline V gene lookup returns CDR1 MGHRA and CDR2 YSYEKL. After removal of 4 bases from V and 0 bases from J, the junction contained 10 bases not matched to a gene. The CDR3 is 18 amino acids. The CDR3 here is CASSLELAGGRSSYEQYF. CDR3 bases: TGCGCCAGCAGCCTAGAACTAGCGGGAGGAAGGAGCTCCTACGAGCAGTACTTC.

The V gene is TRBV15, the J gene TRBJ1-5; 7 bases are shared with TRBD1. Trimming took 3 bases from V and 0 from J; bases not matched to a gene: 2. Germline V gives CDR1 LNHNV, CDR2 YYDKDF (reference sequence). The CDR3 runs 15 residues. The CDR3 bases are TGTGCCACCAGCAGCGGGACAGCTAGCAATCAGCCCCAGCATTTT. Translation: CATSSGTASNQPQHF.

This clonotype came up a few times. The V and J genes are TRBV6-1 and TRBJ1-1, with D maybe TRBD1 (6 bases). The CDR3 contains 13 residues. V shed 8 bases and J shed 1 base, with 11 bases lying between them. Germline-derived CDR1 and CDR2 are MNHNS and SASEGT. The CDR3 nucleotides are TGTGCCAGCGGGCGGGGGGCGAACACTGAAGCTTTCTTT. It yields the protein CASGRGANTEAFF.

This chain links TRBV4-2 with TRBJ1-2, with D unresolved. The CDR3 consists of 14 residues. From germline, CDR1 is LGHNA and CDR2 YNFKEQ. V was trimmed by 4 bases and J by 4 bases, leaving 13 bases between them. CDR3 protein: CASSPGSDLYGYTF. The CDR3 DNA follows: TGTGCCAGCAGCCCCGGCTCGGATCTCTATGGCTACACCTTC.

This clonotype has only a few counts. This chain connects TRBV27 to TRBJ1-5; 7 positions match TRBD1. CDR1 and CDR2 from the germline V gene are MNHEY and SMNVEV (reference sequence). The length of the CDR3 is 14 residues. The junction had 3 bases not matched to a gene; V was cut back by 5 bases and J by 2 bases. The CDR3 sequence is CASSLGTGNQPQHF. In nucleotides, the CDR3 is TGTGCCAGCAGTCTCGGGACAGGCAATCAGCCCCAGCATTTT.

V usage is TRBV28 and J usage is TRBJ1-5; 7 bases align to TRBD1. This CDR3 is built from 17 residues. Germline lookup yields CDR1 MDHEN and CDR2 SYDVKM. J gave up 2 bases and V 5 bases, and 12 bases lay outside the gene matches. The CDR3 DNA sequence: TGTGCCAGCAGTGTCTGGGACAGTGAGAGAGGCAATCAGCCCCAGCATTTT. Its translation: CASSVWDSERGNQPQHF.